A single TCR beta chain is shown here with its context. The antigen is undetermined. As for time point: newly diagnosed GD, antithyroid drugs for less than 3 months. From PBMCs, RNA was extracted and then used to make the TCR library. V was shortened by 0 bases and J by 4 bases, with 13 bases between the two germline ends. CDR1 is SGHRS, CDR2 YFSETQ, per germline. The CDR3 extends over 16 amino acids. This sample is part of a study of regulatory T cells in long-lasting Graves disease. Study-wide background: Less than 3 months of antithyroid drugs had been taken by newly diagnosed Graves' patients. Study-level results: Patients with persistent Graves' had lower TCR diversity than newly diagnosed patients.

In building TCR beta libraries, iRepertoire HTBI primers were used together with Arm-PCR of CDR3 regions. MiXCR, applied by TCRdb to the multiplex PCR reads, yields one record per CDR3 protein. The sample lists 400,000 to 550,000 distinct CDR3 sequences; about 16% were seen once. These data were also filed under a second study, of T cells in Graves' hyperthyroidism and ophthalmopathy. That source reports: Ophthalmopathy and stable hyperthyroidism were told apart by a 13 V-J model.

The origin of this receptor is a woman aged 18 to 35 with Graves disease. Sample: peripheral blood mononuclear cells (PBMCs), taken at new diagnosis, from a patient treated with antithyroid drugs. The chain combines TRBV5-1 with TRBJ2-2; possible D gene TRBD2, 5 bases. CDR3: CASSLGLAGFTGELFF. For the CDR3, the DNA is TGCGCCAGCAGCTTGGGTTTGGCGGGTTTCACCGGGGAGCTGTTTTTT.